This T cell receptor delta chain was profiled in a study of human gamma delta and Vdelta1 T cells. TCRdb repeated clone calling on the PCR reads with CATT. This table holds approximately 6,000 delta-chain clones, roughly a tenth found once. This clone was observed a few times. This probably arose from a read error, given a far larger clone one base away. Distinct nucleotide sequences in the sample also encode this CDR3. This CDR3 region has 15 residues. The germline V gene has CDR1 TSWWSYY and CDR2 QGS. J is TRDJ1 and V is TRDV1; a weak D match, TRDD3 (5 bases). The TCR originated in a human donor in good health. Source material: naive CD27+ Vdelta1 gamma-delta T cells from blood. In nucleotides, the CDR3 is TGTGCTCTTGGGAGACCTGGGAGGTACACCGATAAACTCATTTTT. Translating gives CALGRPGRYTDKLIF.